The T cell receptor (beta chain) described here comes from a study of tumor and adjacent non-tumor tissue in lung cancer (dated by TCRdb to the late 2010s). Context from the whole study: By cancer type, the cohort comprised about 13 adenocarcinoma patients, a couple of squamous cell carcinoma patients and 1 small cell lung cancer patient. Ages among the roughly 15 patients ranged from about 30 to 85 years, there were approximately ten men and 5 women, and disease was at TNM stage I to III. In total, sequencing yielded 130,000,000 or so productive TCRbeta reads, which works out to an average of approximately 4 million reads per sample. Using bulk TCRbeta repertoires from around 15 lung cancer patients, the study set lung tumor tissue side by side with matched distant non-tumor lung tissue. TCRbeta CDR3 sequencing was performed on approximately 30 paired specimens, with one tumor sample and one normal lung sample collected per patient.

Library preparation was by multiplex PCR. Sequencing instrument: Illumina HiSeq 2500. TCRbeta libraries were built by three rounds of nested PCR using primers (Table S4), following protocols modified from ARM-PCR. PCR products of 200-500 bp were gel-excised and purified with the QIAquick gel extraction kit before sequencing. Regarding the original processing steps: Reads were cleaned using Trimmomatic, were merged into complete CDR3 sequences using FLASH, and were assigned to V(D)J germline segments using MiTCR. VDJtools was used to compute clonal diversity as the inverse Simpson's index. In-frame sequences lacking a premature stop codon were counted as productive reads. Starting from the raw public reads, TCRdb applied fastp trimming at Q25, assembled clones with MiXCR and retained in-frame beta chains. Rows with a matching CDR3 protein are joined into one entry that keeps the most common DNA and genes. The V and J calls follow TCRdb's processing rather than the paper's. This sample gives fewer than 130,000 distinct CDR3 sequences in total; approximately 87% of them show up just once. The ten largest clonotypes hold under 25% of the sample.

The CDR3 sequence holds 15 residues, the cysteine and phenylalanine included. The entry retains the CDR3 DNA only, 45 bases that are in frame from base 1. For CDR1 and CDR2, the germline V gene lists MGHRA and YSYEKL. Bulk unsorted tissue served as the source for RNA extraction, and RNA quality was assessed using a NanoDrop ND-1000 and an Agilent 2100. The donors were newly diagnosed lung cancer patients admitted for thoracic surgery in China from August to November 2014 who had not received prior chemotherapy. Anyone who had undergone radiotherapy or chemotherapy before, or who had another cancer at the same time, was left out of the study. Pieces of surgical tissue measuring about 1-2.3 cm3 were kept in RNAlater solution and held at -80 degrees C until needed. Study-wide conclusions, independent of this receptor: Younger patients had significantly higher TCR diversity, and higher tumor TCR diversity was associated with shorter overall and disease-free survival. The top 100 clones made up a significantly larger cumulative share of the repertoire in normal lung than in tumor tissue. Because peripheral blood was not sequenced, the blood TCRbeta repertoires of the lung cancer patients in the study went unexamined. Neither the sequencing platform nor unique molecular identifiers are mentioned in the methods. Tumor tissue showed significantly higher TCR diversity (inverse Simpson) than normal lung tissue, at 431.37 vs 166.20 (P = 0.0075, Mann-Whitney U test). Only 15 or so patients were included in the cohort, and the need for larger samples and more detailed clinical data was noted by the authors.

For this clonotype: Its antigen remains unidentified. One end of the junction does not line up with germline, which may come from a read error.

The chain employs TRBV4-1 and TRBJ2-7, and 7 junction bases match TRBD1. The sequence derives from a man between 65 and 80 years old with non-small cell lung cancer. The material sequenced was lung tumor tissue. CDR3 protein: CASSQEDRVFYEQYF. The nucleotide sequence reads as follows: TGCGCCAGCAGTCAAGAAGACAGGGTCTTCTACGAGCAGTACTTC.